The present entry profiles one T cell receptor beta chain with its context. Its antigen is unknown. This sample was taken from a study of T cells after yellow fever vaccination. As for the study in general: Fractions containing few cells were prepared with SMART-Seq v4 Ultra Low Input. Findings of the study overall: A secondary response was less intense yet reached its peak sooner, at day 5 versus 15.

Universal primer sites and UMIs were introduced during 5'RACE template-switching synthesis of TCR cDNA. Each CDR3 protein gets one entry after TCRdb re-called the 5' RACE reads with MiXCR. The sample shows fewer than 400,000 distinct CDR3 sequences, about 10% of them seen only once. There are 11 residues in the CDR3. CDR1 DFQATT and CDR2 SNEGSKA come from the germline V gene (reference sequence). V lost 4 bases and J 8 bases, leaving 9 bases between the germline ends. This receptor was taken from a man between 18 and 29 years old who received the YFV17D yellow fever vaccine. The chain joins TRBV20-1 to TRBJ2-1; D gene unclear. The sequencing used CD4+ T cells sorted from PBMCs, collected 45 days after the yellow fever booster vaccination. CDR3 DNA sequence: TGCAGTGCTACCTATCTGGATGAGCAGTTCTTC. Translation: CSATYLDEQFF.